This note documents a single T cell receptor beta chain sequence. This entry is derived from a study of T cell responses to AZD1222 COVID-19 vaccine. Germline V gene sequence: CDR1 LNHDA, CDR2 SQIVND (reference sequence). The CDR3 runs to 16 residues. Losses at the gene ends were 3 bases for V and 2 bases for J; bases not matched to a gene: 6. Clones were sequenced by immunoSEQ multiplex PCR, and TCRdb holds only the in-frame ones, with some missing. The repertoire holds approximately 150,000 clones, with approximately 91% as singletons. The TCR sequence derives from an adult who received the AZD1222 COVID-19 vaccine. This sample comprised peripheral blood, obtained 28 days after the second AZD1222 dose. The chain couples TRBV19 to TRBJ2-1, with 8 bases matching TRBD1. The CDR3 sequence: CASSIDRGLTYNEQFF. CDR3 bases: TGTGCCAGTAGTATCGACAGGGGATTAACCTACAATGAGCAGTTCTTC.